This T cell receptor beta chain came from a study of brain T cells in children with intractable seizures. Regarding the study as a whole: Clones missing pre-surgery may reflect undersampling of that blood sample.

Surgery cases with the highest brain T cell transcript signatures were chosen for sequencing. Clones were sequenced by immunoSEQ multiplex PCR, and TCRdb holds only the in-frame ones, with some missing. The table has just under 65,000 clones, approximately 95% seen once; the top ten hold around 0.4%. A remark on this clone: Its antigen is not known.

Sequencing used peripheral blood, obtained at surgery. The sequence was collected from a boy in the first two years of life with focal cortical dysplasia and intractable seizures.

In DNA, the CDR3 is TGTGCCAGTAGTATTGGCAGGCTAAACTCCTACGAGCAGTACTTC. Its protein product is CASSIGRLNSYEQYF. The rearrangement links TRBV19 to TRBJ2-7; D is unresolved. V was cut by 3 bases and J by 0 bases, with 12 bases left in between. The CDR3 is 15 amino acids. Looked up from germline, CDR1 is LNHDA and CDR2 is SQIVND (reference sequence).